This T cell receptor (beta chain) was recovered during a study of cytomegalovirus exposure and HLA in healthy donors. Study-wide context: A data release that came early held 75 million to 85 million unique TCRs from HLA-typed donors. General study points: It was likely that a cluster of highly shared sequence variants was a sequencing artifact. Donor immune exposure was known only as CMV serostatus.

Unrecorded immune exposures were likely, despite nominal health at sampling. Only one count was recorded for this clone. Antigen specificity is unknown. Looked up from germline, CDR1 is GTSNPN and CDR2 is SVGIG (reference sequence). The length of the CDR3 is 11 residues. Trimming removed 2 bases at V and 8 bases at J, with 7 bases between. Primers included in the PCR were 60 Vbeta and 13 Jbeta primers. This table comes from immunoSEQ multiplex PCR, and its TCRdb copy is limited to in-frame clones, with some not included. The sample shows around 130,000 clones, just under 75% of them seen only once. This clonotype originated in a man aged 40-49 years in good health and CMV-seropositive. V gene TRBV30 combines with J gene TRBJ2-4; D remains ambiguous. Sequencing was carried out using PBMCs. DNA for the CDR3: TGTGCCTGGAGTAATAGAGACATTCAGTACTTC. It encodes CAWSNRDIQYF.